This T cell receptor beta chain was observed in a study of CD8+ T cells in alopecia areata. Isolated RNA was reverse transcribed into cDNA used as the sequencing template. TCRdb keeps only in-frame clones here, not all; method: immunoSEQ multiplex PCR. The top ten hold 4.8% of the sample, which has 150,000 to 200,000 clones, approximately 60% seen once. The CDR3 runs to 18 residues. This TCR derives from a human donor in good health. The chain couples TRBV1 to TRBJ2-7; the D call TRBD2 from the table was never checked on the DNA. TRBV1 counts as a pseudogene. The specimen sequenced was CD4+ T cells sorted from blood. The DNA for the CDR3 is TGCACCAGTGCCACCGGGACTAGCGGGAGAAGTATTCCCTACGAGCAGTACTTC. It encodes CTSATGTSGRSIPYEQYF.